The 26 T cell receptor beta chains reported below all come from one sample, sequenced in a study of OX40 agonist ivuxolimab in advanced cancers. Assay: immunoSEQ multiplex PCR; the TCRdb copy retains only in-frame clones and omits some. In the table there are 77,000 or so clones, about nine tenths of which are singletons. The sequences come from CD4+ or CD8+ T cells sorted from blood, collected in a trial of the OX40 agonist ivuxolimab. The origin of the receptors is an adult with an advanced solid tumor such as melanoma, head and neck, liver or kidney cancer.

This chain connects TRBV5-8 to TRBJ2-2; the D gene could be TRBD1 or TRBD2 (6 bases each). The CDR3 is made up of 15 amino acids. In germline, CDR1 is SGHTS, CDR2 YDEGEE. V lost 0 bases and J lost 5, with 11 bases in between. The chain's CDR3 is CASSLAQGRTGELFF. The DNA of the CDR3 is TGTGCCAGCAGCTTGGCGCAGGGGAGGACCGGGGAGCTGTTTTTT.

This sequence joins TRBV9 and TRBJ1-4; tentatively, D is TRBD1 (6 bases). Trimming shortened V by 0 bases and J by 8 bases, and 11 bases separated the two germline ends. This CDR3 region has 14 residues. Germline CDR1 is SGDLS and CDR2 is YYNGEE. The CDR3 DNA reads TGTGCCAGCAGCGTAGGGGGGGCAGGGGAAAAACTGTTTTTT. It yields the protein CASSVGGAGEKLFF.

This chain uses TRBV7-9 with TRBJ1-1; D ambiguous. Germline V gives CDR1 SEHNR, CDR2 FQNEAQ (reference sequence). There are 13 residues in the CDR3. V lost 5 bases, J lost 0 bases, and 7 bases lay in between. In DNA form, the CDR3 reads TGTGCCAGCAGCCCAGACATGAACACTGAAGCTTTCTTT. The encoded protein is CASSPDMNTEAFF.

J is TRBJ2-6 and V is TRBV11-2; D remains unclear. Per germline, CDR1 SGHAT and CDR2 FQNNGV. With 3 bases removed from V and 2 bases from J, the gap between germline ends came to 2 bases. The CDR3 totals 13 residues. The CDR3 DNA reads TGTGCCAGCAGCTTTACTGGGGCCAACGTCCTGACTTTC. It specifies CASSFTGANVLTF.

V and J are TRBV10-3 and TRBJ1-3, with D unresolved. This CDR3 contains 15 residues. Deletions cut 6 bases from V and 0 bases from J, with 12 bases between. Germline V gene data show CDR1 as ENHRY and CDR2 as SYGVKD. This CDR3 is CAISIFGSSGNTIYF. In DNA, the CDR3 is TGTGCCATCAGCATTTTCGGGAGCTCTGGAAACACCATATATTTT.

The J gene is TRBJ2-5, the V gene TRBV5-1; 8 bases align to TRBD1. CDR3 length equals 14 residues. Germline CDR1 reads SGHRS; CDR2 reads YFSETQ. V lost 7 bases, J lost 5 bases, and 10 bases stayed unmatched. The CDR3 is CASGWGQEGETQYF. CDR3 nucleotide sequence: TGCGCCAGCGGGTGGGGACAGGAGGGGGAGACCCAGTACTTC.

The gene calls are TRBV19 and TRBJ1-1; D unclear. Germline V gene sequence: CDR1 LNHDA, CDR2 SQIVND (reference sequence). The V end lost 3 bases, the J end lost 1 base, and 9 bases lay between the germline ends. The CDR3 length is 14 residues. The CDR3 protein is CASSIGPQNTEAFF. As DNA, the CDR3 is TGTGCCAGTAGTATCGGACCCCAGAACACTGAAGCTTTCTTT.

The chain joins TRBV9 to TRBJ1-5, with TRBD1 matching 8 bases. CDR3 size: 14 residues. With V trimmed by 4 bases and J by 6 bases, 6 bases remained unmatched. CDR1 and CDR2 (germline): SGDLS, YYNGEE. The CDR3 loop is CASSPGQARQPQHF. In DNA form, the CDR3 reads TGTGCCAGCAGCCCGGGACAGGCCCGTCAGCCCCAGCATTTT. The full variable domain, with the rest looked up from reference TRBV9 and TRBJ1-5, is DSGVTQTPKHLITATGQRVTLRCSPRSGDLSVYWYQQSLDQGLQFLIQYYNGEERAKGNILERFSAQQFPDLHSELNLSSLELGDSALYFCASSPGQARQPQHFGDGTRLSIL.

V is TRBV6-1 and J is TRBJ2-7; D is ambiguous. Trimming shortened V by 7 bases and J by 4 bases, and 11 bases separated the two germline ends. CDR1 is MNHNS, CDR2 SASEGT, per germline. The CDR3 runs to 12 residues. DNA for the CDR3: TGTGCCAGCAATGGACCCGGATACGAGCAGTACTTC. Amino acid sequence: CASNGPGYEQYF.

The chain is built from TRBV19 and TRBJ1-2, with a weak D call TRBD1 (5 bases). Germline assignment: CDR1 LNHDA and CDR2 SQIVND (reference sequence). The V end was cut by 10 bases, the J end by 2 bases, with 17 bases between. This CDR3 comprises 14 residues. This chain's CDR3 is CAITLRRGNYGYTF. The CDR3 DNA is TGTGCCATCACACTTCGTAGGGGAAACTATGGCTACACCTTC.

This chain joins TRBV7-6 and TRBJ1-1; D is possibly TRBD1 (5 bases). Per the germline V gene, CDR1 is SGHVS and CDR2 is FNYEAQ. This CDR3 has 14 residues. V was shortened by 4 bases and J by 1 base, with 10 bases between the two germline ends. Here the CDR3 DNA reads TGTGCCAGCAGCTCCCGGGGGAGGAACACTGAAGCTTTCTTT. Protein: CASSSRGRNTEAFF.

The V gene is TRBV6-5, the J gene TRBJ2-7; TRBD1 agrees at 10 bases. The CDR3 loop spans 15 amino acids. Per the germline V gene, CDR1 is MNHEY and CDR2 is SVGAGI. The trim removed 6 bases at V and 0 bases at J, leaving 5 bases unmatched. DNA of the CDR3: TGTGCCAGCAGGGGACAGGGGTTAAGCTCCTACGAGCAGTACTTC. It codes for CASRGQGLSSYEQYF.

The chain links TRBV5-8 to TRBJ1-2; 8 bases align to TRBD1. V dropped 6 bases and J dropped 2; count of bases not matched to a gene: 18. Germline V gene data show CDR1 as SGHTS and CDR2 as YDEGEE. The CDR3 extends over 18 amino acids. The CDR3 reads CASIDLWGQGAQNYGYTF. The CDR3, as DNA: TGTGCCAGCATCGACCTATGGGGGCAGGGGGCGCAGAACTATGGCTACACCTTC.

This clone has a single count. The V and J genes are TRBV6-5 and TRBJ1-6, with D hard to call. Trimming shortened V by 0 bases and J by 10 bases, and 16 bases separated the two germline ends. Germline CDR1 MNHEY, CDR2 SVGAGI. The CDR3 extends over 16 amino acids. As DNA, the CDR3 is TGTGCCAGCAGTTACTCGGGCGGAGCAAGGAGGTCACCCCTCCACTTT. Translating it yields CASSYSGGARRSPLHF.

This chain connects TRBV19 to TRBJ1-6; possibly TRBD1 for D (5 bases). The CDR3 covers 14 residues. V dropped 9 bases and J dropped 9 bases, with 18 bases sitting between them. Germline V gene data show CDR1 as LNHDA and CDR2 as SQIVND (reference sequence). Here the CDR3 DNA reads TGTGCCAGCACCAGGAGGCAGGGAGCTTCACCCCTCCACTTT. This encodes CASTRRQGASPLHF.

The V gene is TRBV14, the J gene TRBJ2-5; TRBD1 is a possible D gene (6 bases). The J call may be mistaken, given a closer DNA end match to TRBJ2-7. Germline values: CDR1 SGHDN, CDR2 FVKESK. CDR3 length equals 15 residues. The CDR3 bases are TGTGCCAGCAGCCAAGAAGGGACACTAAGGCACGAGCAGTACTTC. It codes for CASSQEGTLRHEQYF.

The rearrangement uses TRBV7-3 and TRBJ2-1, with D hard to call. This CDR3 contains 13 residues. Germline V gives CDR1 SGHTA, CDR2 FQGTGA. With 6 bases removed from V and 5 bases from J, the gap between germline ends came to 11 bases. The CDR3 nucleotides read TGTGCCAGCAGTACGGTAGGAGACAATGAGCAGTTCTTC. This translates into CASSTVGDNEQFF.

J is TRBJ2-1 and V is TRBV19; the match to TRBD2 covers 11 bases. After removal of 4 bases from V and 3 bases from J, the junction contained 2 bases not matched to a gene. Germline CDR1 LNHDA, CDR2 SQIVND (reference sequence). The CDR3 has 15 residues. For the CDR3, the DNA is TGTGCCAGTAGTACTACTAGCGGGGGCTACAATGAGCAGTTCTTC. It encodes CASSTTSGGYNEQFF. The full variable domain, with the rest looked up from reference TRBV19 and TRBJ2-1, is DGGITQSPKYLFRKEGQNVTLSCEQNLNHDAMYWYRQDPGQGLRLIYYSQIVNDFQKGDIAEGYSVSREKKESFPLTVTSAQKNPTAFYLCASSTTSGGYNEQFFGPGTRLTVL.

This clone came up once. In nucleotides, the CDR3 is TGTGCCAGCAGCTTGGGAGGTCCGGGGGTAGGATACAATGAGCAGTTCTTC. Protein sequence: CASSLGGPGVGYNEQFF. The V gene is TRBV5-4, the J gene TRBJ2-1; D is possibly TRBD2 (6 bases). V was trimmed by 0 bases and J by 4 bases, leaving 17 bases between them. The CDR3 is 17 residues long. Germline lookup yields CDR1 SGHNT and CDR2 YYREEE (reference sequence).

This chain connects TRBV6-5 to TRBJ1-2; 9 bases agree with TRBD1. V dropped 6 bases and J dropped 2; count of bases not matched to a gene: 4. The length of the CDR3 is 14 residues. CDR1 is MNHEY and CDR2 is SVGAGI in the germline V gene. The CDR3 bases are TGTGCCAGCAGCCCGGACAGGGGAAACTATGGCTACACCTTC. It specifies CASSPDRGNYGYTF.

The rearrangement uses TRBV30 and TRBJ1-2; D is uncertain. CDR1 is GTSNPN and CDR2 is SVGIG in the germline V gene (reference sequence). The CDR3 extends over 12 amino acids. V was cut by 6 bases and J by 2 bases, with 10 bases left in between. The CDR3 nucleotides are TGTGCCTGCGCGGTGGCGAACTATGGCTACACCTTC. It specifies CACAVANYGYTF.

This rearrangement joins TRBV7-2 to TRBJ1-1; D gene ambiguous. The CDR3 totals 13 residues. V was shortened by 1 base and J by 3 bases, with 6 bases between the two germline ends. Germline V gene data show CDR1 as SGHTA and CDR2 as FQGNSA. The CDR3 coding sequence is TGTGCCAGCAGCTTAGAATTCCACACTGAAGCTTTCTTT. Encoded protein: CASSLEFHTEAFF.

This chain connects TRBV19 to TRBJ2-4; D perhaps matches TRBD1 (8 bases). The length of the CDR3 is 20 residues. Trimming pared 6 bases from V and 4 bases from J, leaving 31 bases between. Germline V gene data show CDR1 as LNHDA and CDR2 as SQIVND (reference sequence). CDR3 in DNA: TGTGCCAGTAGCCCCTCTCCCTCTCGGGGGGTCGGGACAGGAAAAAACATTCAGTACTTC. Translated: CASSPSPSRGVGTGKNIQYF.

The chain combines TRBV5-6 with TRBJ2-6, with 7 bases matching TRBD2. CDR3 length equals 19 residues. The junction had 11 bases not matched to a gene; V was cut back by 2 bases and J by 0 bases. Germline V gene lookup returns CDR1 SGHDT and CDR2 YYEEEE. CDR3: CASSFRASGTFSGANVLTF. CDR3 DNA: TGTGCCAGCAGCTTCCGGGCTAGCGGTACTTTCTCTGGGGCCAACGTCCTGACTTTC.

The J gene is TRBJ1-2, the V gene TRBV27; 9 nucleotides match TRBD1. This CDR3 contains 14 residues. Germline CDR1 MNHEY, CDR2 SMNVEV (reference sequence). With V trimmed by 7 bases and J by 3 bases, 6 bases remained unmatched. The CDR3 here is CASTPRQGDYGYTF. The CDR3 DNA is TGTGCCAGCACCCCGAGACAGGGGGACTATGGCTACACCTTC.

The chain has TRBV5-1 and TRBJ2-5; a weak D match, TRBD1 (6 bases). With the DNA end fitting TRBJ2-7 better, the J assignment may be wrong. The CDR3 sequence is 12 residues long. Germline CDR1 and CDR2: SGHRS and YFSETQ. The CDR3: CASSLTGNEQYF. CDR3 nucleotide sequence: TGCGCCAGCAGCTTGACAGGGAACGAGCAGTACTTC.